The rows below give T cell receptor beta chains drawn from one sample of a study of T-cell reconstitution after alpha-beta-depleted transplantation in children. A single record per CDR3 protein comes from TCRdb applying MiXCR to the PCR reads. The table lists around 440,000 distinct CDR3 sequences, 8% to 11% of them singletons. The starting material was PBMCs, obtained before TCRalphabeta/CD19-depleted stem cell transplant. These receptors were obtained from a child younger than 10 with inherited bone marrow failure, due to receive a stem cell transplant. Each CDR3 is given with its conserved first and last residue. A D gene is named only where the DNA matches it firmly. The size field is filled for only some rows; it gives once, few, many or a size class.

TRBV14	TRBJ2-1	many	TRBD2	CASSQGTSGRNEQFF	TGTGCCAGCAGCCAAGGGACTAGCGGGAGAAATGAGCAGTTCTTC
TRBV10-3	TRBJ2-1	many	TRBD2	CAISEPLGGGEVSYNEQFF	TGTGCCATCAGTGAGCCACTTGGGGGGGGAGAAGTGTCCTACAATGAGCAGTTCTTC
TRBV5-1	TRBJ2-2	many	NA	CASSFVNTGELFF	TGCGCCAGCAGCTTTGTGAACACCGGGGAGCTGTTTTTT
TRBV9	TRBJ2-1	NA	TRBD2	CASRGLAGGPEENEQFF	TGTGCCAGCAGAGGGCTAGCGGGAGGCCCGGAGGAGAATGAGCAGTTCTTC
TRBV7-6	TRBJ2-7	NA	NA	CASSLDPSRSSYEQYF	TGTGCCAGCAGCTTAGATCCTAGCAGGAGCTCCTACGAGCAGTACTTC
TRBV29-1	TRBJ2-5	NA	TRBD2	CSVGLVEETQYF	TGCAGCGTGGGACTAGTAGAAGAGACCCAGTACTTC
TRBV5-1	TRBJ2-6	few	TRBD2	CASSVKGLAGNGANVLTF	TGCGCCAGCAGCGTCAAGGGACTAGCGGGAAATGGGGCCAACGTCCTGACTTTC
TRBV11-2	TRBJ2-1	NA	TRBD1	CASSDHRGPTGSNEQFF	TGTGCCAGCAGCGACCACAGGGGCCCGACTGGGAGCAATGAGCAGTTCTTC
TRBV7-9	TRBJ2-1	many	NA	CASSSTGDYNEQFF	TGTGCCAGCAGCTCCACCGGTGACTACAATGAGCAGTTCTTC
TRBV6-5	TRBJ2-7	many	NA	CASGQLYEQYF	TGTGCCAGCGGACAACTCTACGAGCAGTACTTC
TRBV12-3/TRBV12-4	TRBJ2-1	many	NA	CASSLGSRGEQFF	TGTGCCAGCAGTTTGGGTTCTCGGGGTGAGCAGTTCTTC
TRBV12-3/TRBV12-4	TRBJ2-5	NA	TRBD2	CASKREDLRETQYF	TGTGCCAGCAAGCGGGAGGACCTCCGAGAGACCCAGTACTTC
TRBV4-2	TRBJ2-7	NA	TRBD2	CASSQDLAGGYYEQYF	TGTGCCAGCAGCCAAGATCTAGCGGGAGGGTACTACGAGCAGTACTTC
TRBV19	TRBJ2-7	NA	TRBD1	CASSMGTGYYEQYF	TGTGCCAGTAGTATGGGGACAGGGTACTACGAGCAGTACTTC
TRBV27	TRBJ2-1	many	NA	CASKETSVEDEQFF	TGTGCCAGCAAGGAGACATCGGTTGAAGATGAGCAGTTCTTC
TRBV6-5	TRBJ2-5	many	NA	CASSSVQETQYF	TGTGCCAGCAGTTCCGTCCAAGAGACCCAGTACTTC
TRBV27	TRBJ1-1	many	TRBD1	CASQDRRSQAFF	TGTGCCAGCCAGGACAGGAGGTCTCAGGCTTTCTTT
TRBV24-1	TRBJ2-5	many	TRBD2	CATSVPGGETQYF	TGTGCCACCAGTGTTCCGGGAGGTGAGACCCAGTACTTC
TRBV11-1	TRBJ2-1	many	TRBD2	CASSLAALAGGPRYNEQFF	TGTGCCAGCAGCTTAGCAGCACTAGCGGGAGGGCCCCGCTACAATGAGCAGTTCTTC
TRBV30	TRBJ2-1	many	NA	CALAPEQFF	TGTGCTCTAGCACCTGAGCAGTTCTTC
TRBV20-1	TRBJ1-3	NA	NA	CSARVGLGQGNVKAGNTIYF	TGCAGTGCTAGAGTCGGGTTGGGTCAGGGAAACGTAAAGGCTGGAAACACCATATATTTT
TRBV5-4	TRBJ2-3	few	NA	CASSLRDSKQYF	TGTGCCAGCAGCCTGAGGGATTCTAAGCAGTATTTT
TRBV20-1	TRBJ2-7	many	TRBD1	CSARGQGGLWEQYF	TGCAGTGCTAGGGGACAGGGGGGATTGTGGGAGCAGTACTTC
TRBV21-1	TRBJ2-3	many	NA	CASSKAQDRAYGDTQYF	TGTGCCAGCAGCAAAGCGCAGGACAGGGCCTACGGAGATACGCAGTATTTT
TRBV12-3/TRBV12-4	TRBJ2-1	many	TRBD2	CASSPPRNSGSYNEQFF	TGTGCCAGCAGTCCACCGCGGAATAGCGGGTCCTACAATGAGCAGTTCTTC
TRBV4-2	TRBJ1-1	few	NA	CASSQGGGGETEAFF	TGTGCCAGCAGCCAAGGGGGGGGCGGGGAGACTGAAGCTTTCTTT
TRBV5-1	TRBJ1-2	many	NA	CASSLGGSDGYTF	TGCGCCAGCAGCTTGGGGGGTAGCGATGGCTACACCTTC
TRBV18	TRBJ2-3	many	TRBD2	CASSPSGVDIAQYF	TGTGCCAGCTCACCCAGCGGGGTGGATATTGCGCAGTATTTT
TRBV20-1	TRBJ1-6	many	NA	CSASGAARINSPLHF	TGCAGTGCTAGTGGGGCCGCCCGGATTAATTCACCCCTCCACTTT
TRBV9	TRBJ2-3	many	NA	CASSGNAGTDTQYF	TGTGCCAGCAGCGGAAATGCGGGCACAGATACGCAGTATTTT
TRBV19	TRBJ2-1	many	NA	CASSFGVHNEQFF	TGTGCCAGTAGTTTCGGGGTCCACAATGAGCAGTTCTTC
TRBV19	TRBJ2-1	NA	TRBD2	CASSISGGRIFF	TGTGCCAGTAGTATATCTGGCGGGAGGATTTTCTTC
TRBV29-1	TRBJ2-1	many	TRBD2	CSAERLAGDFYNEQFF	TGCAGCGCCGAGAGGCTAGCGGGAGATTTTTACAATGAGCAGTTCTTC
TRBV20-1	TRBJ1-2	many	NA	CSATGYYGYTF	TGCAGTGCTACCGGATACTATGGCTACACCTTC
TRBV13	TRBJ2-1	many	NA	CASSWVYSSYNEQFF	TGTGCCAGCAGCTGGGTGTATAGCTCCTACAATGAGCAGTTCTTC
TRBV7-9	TRBJ2-3	many	NA	CASSTPAVAGDTQYF	TGTGCCAGCAGCACTCCAGCGGTAGCCGGCGATACGCAGTATTTT
TRBV20-1	TRBJ2-5	many	NA	CSAAPGLQETQYF	TGCAGTGCTGCGCCTGGACTCCAAGAGACCCAGTACTTC
TRBV7-9	TRBJ1-2	NA	NA	CASSFHGLYGYTF	TGTGCCAGCAGCTTTCACGGGCTCTATGGCTACACCTTC
TRBV4-3	TRBJ2-2	many	NA	CASSLAPVSTGELFF	TGCGCCAGCAGTTTAGCACCTGTAAGCACCGGGGAGCTGTTTTTT
TRBV2	TRBJ2-7	NA	TRBD2	CASILAGSYEQYF	TGTGCCAGCATACTAGCGGGATCCTACGAGCAGTACTTC
TRBV19	TRBJ2-5	NA	TRBD2	CASSGGDRWAQYF	TGTGCCAGTAGTGGGGGGGACCGCTGGGCCCAGTACTTC
TRBV20-1	TRBJ2-7	NA	TRBD1	CSARAPSARDRGTYEQYF	TGCAGTGCTAGAGCTCCATCAGCCCGGGACAGGGGGACCTACGAGCAGTACTTC
TRBV6-5	TRBJ2-1	many	TRBD2	CASSSGRGRGNEQFF	TGTGCCAGTAGTTCGGGGCGCGGGAGAGGTAATGAGCAGTTCTTC
TRBV11-2	TRBJ1-1	many	NA	CASSTQGTDTEAFF	TGTGCCAGCAGCACGCAGGGGACTGACACTGAAGCTTTCTTT
TRBV5-1	TRBJ1-1	NA	NA	CASSPGGTEALF	TGCGCCAGCAGCCCGGGGGGCACTGAAGCTCTCTTT
TRBV7-2	TRBJ2-3	many	NA	CASSFTLTSRGTATQYF	TGTGCCAGCAGCTTCACCCTGACTAGCAGGGGAACAGCTACGCAGTATTTT
TRBV10-2	TRBJ2-1	many	TRBD2	CASSNGLGVVEQFF	TGCGCCAGCAGTAACGGACTAGGGGTGGTTGAGCAGTTCTTC
TRBV6-6	TRBJ2-6	many	NA	CASIYSIYGGANVLTF	TGTGCCAGCATTTACTCCATCTATGGTGGGGCCAACGTCCTGACTTTC
TRBV29-1	TRBJ2-1	few	NA	CSVFGSTRGNEQFF	TGCAGCGTTTTCGGGAGCACAAGAGGGAATGAGCAGTTCTTC
TRBV3-1	TRBJ2-1	many	NA	CASSPDSGYNEQFF	TGTGCCAGCAGCCCAGATAGCGGTTACAATGAGCAGTTCTTC
TRBV10-3	TRBJ2-7	NA	TRBD1	CAISESGQSYDQYF	TGTGCCATCAGTGAGTCGGGACAGTCCTACGACCAGTACTTC
TRBV9	TRBJ2-2	many	NA	CASSVSGNTGELFF	TGTGCCAGCAGCGTATCAGGGAACACCGGGGAGCTGTTTTTT
TRBV7-2	TRBJ2-7	many	TRBD1	CASSSSTGTGIYEQYF	TGTGCCAGCAGCTCATCGACCGGGACAGGGATTTACGAGCAGTACTTC
TRBV7-6	TRBJ2-7	many	TRBD1	CASSSPGQGREQYF	TGTGCCAGCAGCTCTCCGGGACAGGGGAGAGAGCAGTACTTC
TRBV28	TRBJ1-5	many	NA	CASRNSDYSNQPQHF	TGTGCCAGCAGAAACAGTGATTATAGCAATCAGCCCCAGCATTTT
TRBV6-5	TRBJ2-5	many	NA	CASSFSQIEPRETQYF	TGTGCCAGCAGTTTCTCACAGATTGAGCCAAGAGAGACCCAGTACTTC
TRBV20-1	TRBJ1-2	many	TRBD1	CSAIGTGGDGYTF	TGCAGTGCGATCGGGACAGGGGGCGATGGCTACACCTTC